The 32 T cell receptor beta chains below come from one sample, sequenced in a study of CD8+CD57+ T cells in acquired aplastic anemia. TCR beta VDJ combinations and CDR3 sequences were profiled from genomic DNA. TCRdb redid the calling of the reads with MiXCR, one entry per CDR3 protein. This table has about 100,000 distinct CDR3 sequences, 51% appearing once. Sequences were obtained from sorted CD4+, CD8+, or CD8+CD57+ T cells (not recorded which) from PBMCs. These receptors were obtained from a human donor in good health, serving as a control.

The chain recombines TRBV25-1 with TRBJ2-1, with 9 bases lining up with TRBD2. The CDR3 runs 15 residues. The germline V gene has CDR1 MGHDK and CDR2 SYGVNS. J lost 7 bases, V lost 8 bases, and 12 bases had no gene match. CDR3 bases: TGTGCCAGCTCTGGCGGGGGGGCTTTATGGAATGAGCAGTTCTTC. As protein: CASSGGGALWNEQFF.

The chain couples TRBV19 to TRBJ1-1; D unclear. Germline V gene data show CDR1 as LNHDA and CDR2 as SQIVND (reference sequence). The CDR3 loop spans 14 amino acids. Trimming stripped 3 bases from V and 3 bases from J, with 11 bases between. The CDR3 spells CASSIKLPDTEAFF. DNA for the CDR3: TGTGCCAGTAGTATCAAACTACCGGACACTGAAGCTTTCTTT.

On this clonotype itself: As the CDR3 is not closed by the conserved phenylalanine or tryptophan, this likely results from a read error. The chain combines TRBV2 with TRBJ1-1, with 9 nucleotides matching TRBD1. Germline V gene data show CDR1 as SNHLY and CDR2 as FYNNEI. Trimming removed 6 bases from V and 6 bases from J; junction bases left unmatched: 14. CDR3 length: 16 amino acids. CDR3 in DNA: TGTGCCAGCAGGGCGGGGACAGGGAGGTTAGGGTCTGAAGCTTTCCTT. As protein: CASRAGTGRLGSEAFL.

This clonotype was detected once. The chain couples TRBV9 to TRBJ2-7, with 10 nucleotides matching TRBD1. Germline V CDR1 and CDR2: SGDLS, YYNGEE. After removal of 4 bases from V and 5 bases from J, the junction contained 9 bases not matched to a gene. CDR3 length: 15 residues. The CDR3 region is CASSTPGTGDHEQYF. CDR3 bases: TGTGCCAGCAGCACACCCGGGACAGGGGACCACGAGCAGTACTTC.

Ten or more counts support this clonotype. The chain has TRBV5-1 and TRBJ1-1; D is undetermined. V lost 4 bases and J 3 bases, leaving 13 bases between the germline ends. The CDR3 is made up of 14 amino acids. Germline V gene data show CDR1 as SGHRS and CDR2 as YFSETQ. CDR3 amino acids: CASSPGREYTEAFF. CDR3 nucleotides: TGCGCCAGCAGCCCAGGACGGGAGTACACTGAAGCTTTCTTT.

The rearrangement uses TRBV2 and TRBJ1-1; 10 nucleotides align to TRBD1. CDR1 and CDR2 from the germline V gene are SNHLY and FYNNEI. The CDR3 sequence is 14 residues long. The trim removed 7 bases at V and 4 bases at J, leaving 6 bases unmatched. CDR3 DNA sequence: TGTGCCAGCAATTCCCGGACAGGGGGCACTGAAGCTTTCTTT. Protein sequence: CASNSRTGGTEAFF.

The chain couples TRBV2 to TRBJ2-1; maybe TRBD1 (6 bases). The germline V gene has CDR1 SNHLY and CDR2 FYNNEI. With 6 bases removed from V and 10 bases from J, the gap between germline ends came to 10 bases. The CDR3 length is 11 residues. CDR3 DNA: TGTGCCAGCAGCCCCCAGGGGGAGCAGTTCTTC. As protein: CASSPQGEQFF.

The chain links TRBV29-1 to TRBJ2-7; possibly TRBD1 or TRBD2 for D (5 bases each). The CDR3 has 12 residues. The germline V gene has CDR1 SQVTM and CDR2 ANQGSEA. Trimming removed 4 bases at V and 2 bases at J, with 9 bases between. CDR3 sequence (DNA): TGCAGCGTTGGGGGACGGGCCTACGAGCAGTACTTC. Protein: CSVGGRAYEQYF.

This rearrangement joins TRBV29-1 to TRBJ1-2, with 9 bases lining up with TRBD1. Germline V gives CDR1 SQVTM, CDR2 ANQGSEA. The V and J ends lost 7 bases and 2 bases, in that order; junction bases with no gene match: 5. CDR3 length: 13 amino acids. The CDR3 protein is CSAQGQGNYGYTF. The CDR3 DNA is TGCAGCGCTCAGGGACAGGGCAACTATGGCTACACCTTC.

In its sample, this clonotype was seen many times. V gene TRBV2 combines with J gene TRBJ2-5; TRBD1 or TRBD2 may be the D gene (5 bases each). V gave up 7 bases and J gave up 2 bases, with 11 bases separating them. The CDR3 loop spans 13 amino acids. The germline CDR1 and CDR2 sequences are SNHLY and FYNNEI. CDR3 nucleotide sequence: TGTGCCAGCAAAAGGGACGGACAAGAGACCCAGTACTTC. Translated, it gives CASKRDGQETQYF.

Ten or more counts support this clonotype. This chain connects TRBV14 to TRBJ2-1; 12 bases align to TRBD2. The CDR3 has 18 amino acids. Germline CDR1 and CDR2: SGHDN and FVKESK. After removal of 1 base from V and 14 bases from J, the junction contained 18 bases not matched to a gene. CDR3 nucleotides: TGTGCCAGCAGCCAAGGCCGACTAGCGGGGGCCCAAGGGGTGGGGGAGTTCTTC. It specifies CASSQGRLAGAQGVGEFF.

This clonotype was observed many times. The chain combines TRBV12-3 or TRBV12-4 with TRBJ1-5; tentative D call: TRBD1 (5 bases). V lost 6 bases, J lost 7 bases, and 13 bases lay in between. The CDR3 length is 13 residues. The CDR3 DNA follows: TGTGCCAGCAGCCTCGGGACCGGACAGCCCCAGCATTTT. Translating it yields CASSLGTGQPQHF.

In its sample, this clonotype was seen many times. The chain carries TRBV11-2 and TRBJ2-7; the match to TRBD1 covers 7 bases. The CDR3 contains 15 residues. Looked up from germline, CDR1 is SGHAT and CDR2 is FQNNGV. Trimming took 1 base from V and 2 from J; bases not matched to a gene: 5. CDR3: CASSLVAGGTYEQYF. Here the CDR3 DNA reads TGTGCCAGCAGCTTAGTGGCAGGGGGAACCTACGAGCAGTACTTC.

The chain uses TRBV6-5 and TRBJ1-1; D perhaps matches TRBD1 (5 bases). In germline, CDR1 is MNHEY, CDR2 SVGAGI. The CDR3 loop spans 15 amino acids. V was shortened by 2 bases and J by 7 bases, with 17 bases between the two germline ends. The CDR3 sequence: CASSYLGQGEREAFF. CDR3 in DNA: TGTGCCAGCAGTTACCTCGGACAAGGCGAGCGTGAAGCTTTCTTT.

The V gene is TRBV11-1, the J gene TRBJ2-5; TRBD1 is a possible D gene (6 bases). The germline V gene has CDR1 SGHAT and CDR2 FQDESV (reference sequence). This CDR3 is 16 amino acids long. The germline V and J ends were trimmed by 5 bases and 5 bases, with 21 bases remaining between them. The CDR3 bases are TGTGCCAGCAGCGGACTTGGCGGACAGCCAGCTGAGACCCAGTACTTC. It codes for CASSGLGGQPAETQYF.

V and J are TRBV5-1 and TRBJ2-6, with D perhaps TRBD2 (5 bases). V lost 9 bases, J lost 0 bases, and 10 bases lay in between. There are 14 residues in the CDR3. CDR1 is SGHRS, CDR2 YFSETQ, per germline. DNA of the CDR3: TGCGCCACAAGCGGAGGCTCTGGGGCCAACGTCCTGACTTTC. Amino acid sequence: CATSGGSGANVLTF.

The J gene is TRBJ1-2, the V gene TRBV7-9, with TRBD1 identical over 9 bases. This CDR3 spans 14 amino acids. The V and J ends lost 4 bases and 4 bases, in that order; junction bases with no gene match: 4. The germline gives CDR1 SEHNR, CDR2 FQNEAQ (reference sequence). The CDR3 bases are TGTGCCAGCAGCTACGTGACAGGGGGCTATGGCTACACCTTC. Translated, it gives CASSYVTGGYGYTF.

The chain combines TRBV19 with TRBJ2-5; TRBD1 aligns across 9 bases. The CDR3 covers 15 residues. After removal of 2 bases from V and 6 bases from J, the junction contained 7 bases not matched to a gene. CDR1 is LNHDA and CDR2 is SQIVND in the germline V gene (reference sequence). The CDR3 nucleotides are TGTGCCAGTAGTATACCTGGACAGGGGATGAAGACCCAGTACTTC. Its translation: CASSIPGQGMKTQYF.

The V gene is TRBV6-5, the J gene TRBJ2-7, with 7 bases identical to TRBD1. V shed 2 bases and J 3 bases; nucleotides not matched to a gene: 4. The CDR3 has 14 amino acids. CDR1 is MNHEY, CDR2 SVGAGI, per germline. CDR3 DNA: TGTGCCAGCAGTTACGCGGCAGGGGGCTACGAGCAGTACTTC. Translating gives CASSYAAGGYEQYF.

This clonotype was counted ten times or more. The chain's CDR3 is CASSLDSGAHGYTF. The DNA of the CDR3 is TGTGCCAGCAGTTTAGATTCAGGGGCGCATGGCTACACCTTC. This rearrangement joins TRBV12-3 or TRBV12-4 to TRBJ1-2; a weak D match, TRBD1 (6 bases). V was cut by 1 base and J by 6 bases, with 12 bases left in between. The CDR3 is 14 residues long.

The rearrangement uses TRBV10-2 and TRBJ2-1; 10 nucleotides line up with TRBD1. Germline lookup yields CDR1 WSHSY and CDR2 SAAADI. This CDR3 spans 14 amino acids. J was trimmed by 5 bases and V by 4 bases; bases with no gene match: 2. The CDR3 region is CASSGGQGHNEQFF. The CDR3 DNA reads TGCGCCAGCAGTGGGGGACAGGGGCACAATGAGCAGTTCTTC.

A word on this clonotype: Possible read error: a much larger clone is one base away. V gene TRBV4-2 combines with J gene TRBJ1-1; possibly TRBD1 for D (6 bases). Germline CDR1 reads LGHNA; CDR2 reads YNFKEQ. CDR3 length: 15 amino acids. The DNA of the CDR3 is TGTGCCACAAGACAGGCGGTTACCATGAACACTGAAGTTTTCTTT. As protein: CATRQAVTMNTEVFF.

The chain links TRBV7-6 to TRBJ1-4; the D is unclear. This CDR3 spans 15 amino acids. Germline V gene lookup returns CDR1 SGHVS and CDR2 FNYEAQ. The V gene lost 2 bases and the J gene lost 8 bases, with 15 bases spanning the gap. The CDR3 spells CASSLRAGLREKLFF. The CDR3 DNA follows: TGTGCCAGCAGCTTAAGGGCAGGCTTGAGAGAAAAACTGTTTTTT.

As for this clonotype: The CDR3 end shows no conserved phenylalanine or tryptophan, and so a read error is likely. V gene TRBV15 combines with J gene TRBJ2-7, with TRBD1 identical over 9 bases. The length of the CDR3 is 14 residues. CDR1 is LNHNV and CDR2 is YYDKDF in the germline V gene (reference sequence). This chain's CDR3 is CATSREGQGDEQYL. CDR3 nucleotides: TGTGCCACCAGTAGAGAGGGACAGGGCGACGAGCAGTACCTC.

The genes are TRBV2 and TRBJ1-6; D possibly corresponds to TRBD1 (5 bases). The germline gives CDR1 SNHLY, CDR2 FYNNEI. V was shortened by 3 bases and J by 7 bases, with 7 bases between the two germline ends. The CDR3 runs to 13 residues. CDR3 region: CASSDDSNSPLHF. CDR3 sequence (DNA): TGTGCCAGCAGTGACGACAGCAATTCACCCCTCCACTTT.

Ten or more counts support this clonotype. The chain has TRBV12-3 or TRBV12-4 and TRBJ1-1; the D gene is possibly TRBD1 (5 bases). This CDR3 has 13 amino acids. Trimming took off 7 bases at V and 1 base at J, with 10 bases between the two ends. DNA of the CDR3: TGTGCCAGCACCTCGGGGGGGAACACTGAAGCTTTCTTT. Translation gives CASTSGGNTEAFF.

The gene calls are TRBV6-1 and TRBJ2-6; tentative D call: TRBD1 (6 bases). V dropped 3 bases and J dropped 4 bases, with 13 bases sitting between them. CDR3 length equals 16 residues. Germline loops: CDR1 MNHNS, CDR2 SASEGT. The CDR3 loop reads CASSDLQGSGANVLTF. The DNA for the CDR3 is TGTGCCAGCAGTGACCTACAGGGCTCCGGGGCCAACGTCCTGACTTTC.

This clonotype has just one count. CDR3 in amino acids: CATSDSTGEGYEQYF. The CDR3 nucleotides read TGTGCCACCAGTGATTCGACAGGGGAAGGCTACGAGCAGTACTTC. V gene TRBV24-1 combines with J gene TRBJ2-7; 8 bases line up with TRBD1. The length of the CDR3 is 15 residues. Trimming took 2 bases from V and 3 from J; bases not matched to a gene: 5. Germline assignment: CDR1 KGHDR and CDR2 SFDVKD.

This chain uses TRBV20-1 with TRBJ1-6; no definite D call. Per germline, CDR1 DFQATT and CDR2 SNEGSKA (reference sequence). Trimming took 3 bases from V and 3 from J, leaving 6 bases between them. The CDR3 totals 13 residues. The DNA of the CDR3 is TGCAGTGCTAGTAACAGCTATAATTCACCCCTCCACTTT. Translated: CSASNSYNSPLHF.

The J gene is TRBJ2-7, the V gene TRBV25-1; 8 bases agree with TRBD1. V shed 7 bases and J 7 bases; nucleotides not matched to a gene: 3. The CDR3 has 11 residues. CDR1 is MGHDK and CDR2 is SYGVNS in the germline V gene. The CDR3 bases are TGTGCCAGCAAGAGGGACAGGGAGCAGTACTTC. Translation: CASKRDREQYF.

There are many counts of this clonotype. The chain uses TRBV5-1 and TRBJ1-1, with D unclear. V lost 5 bases and J 1 base, leaving 9 bases between the germline ends. The length of the CDR3 is 13 residues. The germline V gene encodes CDR1 SGHRS and CDR2 YFSETQ. The CDR3 coding sequence is TGCGCCAGCAGGGATATAGGGAACACTGAAGCTTTCTTT. It yields the protein CASRDIGNTEAFF.

The rearrangement links TRBV10-3 to TRBJ2-3, with D possibly being TRBD1 (7 bases). Per the germline V gene, CDR1 is ENHRY and CDR2 is SYGVKD. This CDR3 has 14 residues. V was cut by 6 bases and J by 5 bases, with 15 bases left in between. The CDR3 loop is CAISRAGGGDTQYF. The CDR3 coding sequence is TGTGCCATCAGCCGGGCAGGGGGAGGAGATACGCAGTATTTT.